The T cell receptor beta chain under discussion was sequenced for a study of T cells expressing NK-cell markers. Whole-study context: Out of eight donors sequenced, seven tested HCMV-seropositive and the remaining one seronegative.

The germline gives CDR1 LGHDT, CDR2 YNNKEL (reference sequence). This CDR3 region has 20 residues. Researchers built TCR beta cDNA using 5'RACE template switching with UMIs. TCRdb re-called the 5' RACE reads and shows each CDR3 protein once, DNA omitted. The listing records roughly 160,000 distinct CDR3 sequences. The rearrangement links TRBV3-1 to TRBJ2-2; TCRdb reports TRBD1, a call that lacks DNA to check it against. The specimen was blood T cells: a sorted CD56 or NKG2C T cell subset, CD4+ or CD8+ T cells, or bulk PBMC T cells (not recorded which). This sequence was found in a man aged 18-70 years in good health. The CDR3 is CASSRLRDRGPQTYTGELFF.